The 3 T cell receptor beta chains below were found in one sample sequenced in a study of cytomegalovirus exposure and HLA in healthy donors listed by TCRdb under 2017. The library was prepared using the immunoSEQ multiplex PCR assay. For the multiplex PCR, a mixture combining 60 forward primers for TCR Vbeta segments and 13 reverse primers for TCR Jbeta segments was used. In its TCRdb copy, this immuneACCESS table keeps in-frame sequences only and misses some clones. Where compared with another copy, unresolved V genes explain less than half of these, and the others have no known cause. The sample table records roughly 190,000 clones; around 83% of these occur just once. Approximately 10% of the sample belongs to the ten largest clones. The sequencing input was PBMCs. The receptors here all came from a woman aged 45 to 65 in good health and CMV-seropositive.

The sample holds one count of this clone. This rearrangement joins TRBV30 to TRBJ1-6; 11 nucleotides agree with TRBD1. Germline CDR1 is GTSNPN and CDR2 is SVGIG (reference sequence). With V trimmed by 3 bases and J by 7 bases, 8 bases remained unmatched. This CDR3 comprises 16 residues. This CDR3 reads CAWRGWDRGRNSPLHF. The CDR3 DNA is TGTGCCTGGAGGGGCTGGGACAGGGGGAGGAATTCACCCCTCCACTTT.

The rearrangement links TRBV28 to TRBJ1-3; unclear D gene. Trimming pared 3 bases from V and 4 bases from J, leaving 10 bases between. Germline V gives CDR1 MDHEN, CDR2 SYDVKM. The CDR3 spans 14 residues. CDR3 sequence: CASSFGGRGNTIYF. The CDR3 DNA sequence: TGTGCCAGCAGTTTTGGAGGGAGGGGAAACACCATATATTTT.

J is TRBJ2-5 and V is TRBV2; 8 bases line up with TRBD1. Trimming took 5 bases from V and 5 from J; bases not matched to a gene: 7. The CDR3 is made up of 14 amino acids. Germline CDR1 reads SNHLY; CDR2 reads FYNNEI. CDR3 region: CASSSSRDRETQYF. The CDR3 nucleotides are TGTGCCAGCAGTTCATCTAGGGACAGGGAGACCCAGTACTTC.